Below are 7 T cell receptor beta chains sequenced from a single sample in a study of cytomegalovirus exposure and HLA in healthy donors. PCR employed 60 Vbeta and 13 Jbeta primers. Measured with immunoSEQ multiplex PCR; TCRdb has only the in-frame clones, and not every one. The data show about 270,000 clones, 75% to 90% seen once. The sequenced sample was PBMCs. The source is a middle-aged man in good health and CMV-seropositive.

In its sample, this clone was seen once. The CDR3 loop is CSALSGSAYNEQFF. For the CDR3, the DNA is TGCAGCGCCCTAAGCGGGAGCGCCTACAATGAGCAGTTCTTC. V is TRBV29-1 and J is TRBJ2-1; 8 positions match TRBD2. The CDR3 has 14 residues. CDR1 is SQVTM, CDR2 ANQGSEA, per germline. With V trimmed by 7 bases and J by 2 bases, 7 bases remained unmatched.

This sequence joins TRBV20-1 and TRBJ1-2; tentatively, D is TRBD1 (5 bases). Trimming took 6 bases from V and 9 from J, leaving 11 bases between them. The CDR3 totals 10 residues. In germline, CDR1 is DFQATT, CDR2 SNEGSKA (reference sequence). The CDR3 nucleotides are TGCAGTGCCGATGGGGGGAGCTACACCTTC. This encodes CSADGGSYTF.

V gene TRBV6-1 combines with J gene TRBJ1-5, with TRBD1 matching over 7 bases. The CDR3 extends over 15 amino acids. Germline V gives CDR1 MNHNS, CDR2 SASEGT. V trimming: 3 bases; J trimming: 5 bases; junction bases outside the gene matches: 7. The DNA for the CDR3 is TGTGCCAGCAGTGATGAGGGGGCAGCGGATCAGCCCCAGCATTTT. This translates into CASSDEGAADQPQHF.

The chain uses TRBV7-9 and TRBJ2-7; 7 positions match TRBD2. CDR1 and CDR2 from the germline V gene are SEHNR and FQNEAQ (reference sequence). CDR3 length equals 19 residues. J was trimmed by 0 bases and V by 7 bases; bases with no gene match: 21. CDR3: CASIRRVAGASTSSYEQYF. In DNA form, the CDR3 reads TGTGCCAGCATTAGAAGAGTAGCGGGTGCTTCCACAAGCTCCTACGAGCAGTACTTC. Using reference TRBV7-9 and TRBJ2-7 for the parts outside the CDR3, the full variable domain is DTGVSQNPRHKITKRGQNVTFRCDPISEHNRLYWYRQTLGQGPEFLTYFQNEAQLEKSRLLSDRFSAERPKGSFSTLEIQRTEQGDSAMYLCASIRRVAGASTSSYEQYFGPGTRLTVT.

The V call is TRBV6-5, the J call TRBJ2-3; 9 positions match TRBD1. The CDR3 is 14 amino acids. Germline assignment: CDR1 MNHEY and CDR2 SVGAGI. J gave up 2 bases and V 11 bases, and 8 bases lay outside the gene matches. The CDR3, as DNA: TGTGCCTCACACCGGGACAGGGTCACAGATACGCAGTATTTT. It encodes CASHRDRVTDTQYF.

The chain joins TRBV30 to TRBJ1-2; no clear D gene. Germline loops: CDR1 GTSNPN, CDR2 SVGIG (reference sequence). The CDR3 is made up of 14 amino acids. V was shortened by 2 bases and J by 2 bases, with 12 bases between the two germline ends. In DNA form, the CDR3 reads TGTGCCTGGAGTCCGTATAGATTCAACTATGGCTACACCTTC. Its protein is CAWSPYRFNYGYTF. Supplemented by reference TRBV30 and TRBJ1-2, the full variable domain reads SQTIHQWPATLVQPVGSPLSLECTVEGTSNPNLYWYRQAAGRGLQLLFYSVGIGQISSEVPQNLSASRPQDRQFILSSKKLLLSDSGFYLCAWSPYRFNYGYTFGSGTRLTVV.

CDR3 nucleotide sequence: TGTGCCTGGAGTATAGGACAGCCCTACGAGCAGTACTTC. Amino acids: CAWSIGQPYEQYF. The chain carries TRBV30 and TRBJ2-7; a possible D gene is TRBD1 (6 bases). This CDR3 contains 13 residues. CDR1 and CDR2 (germline): GTSNPN, SVGIG (reference sequence). Trimming stripped 2 bases from V and 2 bases from J, with 10 bases between.